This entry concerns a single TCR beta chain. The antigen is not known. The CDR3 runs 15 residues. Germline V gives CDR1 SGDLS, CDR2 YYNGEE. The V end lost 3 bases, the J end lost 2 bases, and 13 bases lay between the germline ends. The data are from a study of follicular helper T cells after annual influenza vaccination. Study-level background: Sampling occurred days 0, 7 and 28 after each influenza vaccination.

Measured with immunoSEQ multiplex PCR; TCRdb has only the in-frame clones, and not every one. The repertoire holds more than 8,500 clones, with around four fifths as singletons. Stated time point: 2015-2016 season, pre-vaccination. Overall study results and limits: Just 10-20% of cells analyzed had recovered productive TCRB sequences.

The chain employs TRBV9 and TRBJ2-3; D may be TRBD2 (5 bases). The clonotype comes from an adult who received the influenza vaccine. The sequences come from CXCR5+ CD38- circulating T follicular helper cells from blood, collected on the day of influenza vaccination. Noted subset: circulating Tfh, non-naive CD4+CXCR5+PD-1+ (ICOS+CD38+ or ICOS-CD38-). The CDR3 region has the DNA TGTGCCAGCAGCGCGTTACTAGGAAACACAGATACGCAGTATTTT. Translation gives CASSALLGNTDTQYF.